What follows describes a single TCR beta chain. Its cognate antigen has yet to be identified. Base qualities are not at hand, and no much larger clone is one base apart. A patient counted as having stable Graves' hyperthyroidism if no progression to ophthalmopathy occurred over 18 months of follow-up. Hyperthyroidism patients were newly diagnosed, had a disease duration of under 2 months, and were aged 18 to 65 years. The study excluded patients with uncontrolled infections, other autoimmune diseases, pregnancy or lactation. Diagnoses relied on clinical symptoms, serum thyroxine and TRAb, thyroid ultrasound and orbital computed tomography. PBMCs were isolated from approximately 10 ml of fresh peripheral blood by Ficoll-Paque density gradient centrifugation. Total RNA was extracted using Trizol reagent, and RNA quality was assessed on an Agilent 2100 Bioanalyzer. These data come from a study of T cells in Graves' hyperthyroidism and ophthalmopathy (dated by TCRdb to the late 2010s). Broadly, across the study: Peripheral blood samples were taken at initial diagnosis, before any treatment was given. Prospective prediction of ophthalmopathy was tested in an independent validation cohort of 18 hyperthyroidism patients and 17 patients who later progressed to ophthalmopathy. The 90 to 100 discovery patients were randomly split 7:3 into training and test sets. Once sampling was done, hyperthyroidism patients were given methimazole at a starting dose of 30 mg daily, whereas ophthalmopathy patients were given high-dose intravenous methylprednisolone. The paper reports TCR Vbeta CDR3 sequencing of 140 or so peripheral blood samples: 40 to 45 ophthalmopathy, under 85 hyperthyroidism and 17 progressor patients. To identify TCR V-J signatures that set the groups apart, the researchers used a discovery cohort of about a hundred patients, made up of 43 with Graves' ophthalmopathy and about 59 with stable Graves' hyperthyroidism. In several Graves' hyperthyroidism patients, the study also compared T-cell repertoires from thyroid tissue with T-cell repertoires from blood.

Amplification of TCR beta CDR3 regions was carried out from RNA transcripts. The first round of RT-PCR for the TCR CDR3 was performed with the HTBI primer set and the Qiagen OneStep RT-PCR kit. The libraries were constructed in a second round of multiplex PCR and then size-selected and purified. The libraries were sequenced on an Illumina HiSeq2000 using paired-end 100 bp reads. In the original analysis: SOAPnuke was used to process the raw data, with reads discarded if the reads contained adapters or uncalled bases, had a mean Phred below 15, or lacked an exact constant-primer or identifier match. High-quality paired reads were merged using COPE v1.2.5, and each unique nucleotide sequence was defined as a clonotype. MiTCR v1.1 was used to align clonotypes to the IMGT TRBV, TRBD and TRBJ reference segments. Analysis was restricted to V-J combinations with a frequency above 0.0001, which covered 99.2% of repertoires. The TCS score was defined as F50 (clonal expansion) divided by E x V (chaos), with BLOSUM62-based TCRdist calculated between CDR3 peptides within each V-J. Welch's t-statistics and random forest reduced 514 V-J features to about 13, which were used in a naive Bayes classifier (R e1071). The public reads were reprocessed in TCRdb via fastp at Q25 and MiXCR, keeping in-frame beta chains. Identical CDR3 proteins give one entry, which carries the most common genes and DNA. TCRdb, not the authors, supplied the V and J calls. The sample yields roughly 740,000 distinct CDR3 sequences; 15% to 20% were counted once. Under 8.5% of the sample rests with the top ten.

Paper-wide results and their limitations: Sample size was not statistically predetermined, and investigators were not blinded to group allocation. Most expanded thyroid clonotypes (frequency above 0.001) were also detected in blood, a finding suggesting that blood repertoires may reflect thyroid immune responses. Ophthalmopathy was separated from stable hyperthyroidism by a 13 V-J signature model, with approximately 89% sensitivity and roughly 81% specificity obtained in cross-validation and 80%/75% obtained in testing. During validation, the model predicted progression to ophthalmopathy a median of around 7 months ahead of onset, with 60% to 71% sensitivity and more than 72% specificity.

The clonotype comes from a man aged 18-30 years with Graves' hyperthyroidism. The sequenced sample consisted of blood.

The DNA sequence is TGCAGTGCTACTTCTGGGACAGAGTTCTCCTACAATGAGCAGTTCTTC. This is translated as CSATSGTEFSYNEQFF. In this chain, TRBV20-1 is recombined with TRBJ2-1; TRBD1 agrees with 7 junctional bases. The CDR3 runs 16 residues from the cysteine to the phenylalanine. Only the CDR3 DNA is retained, 48 bases long and in frame from the first base. The germline V gene (reference sequence) specifies DFQATT as CDR1 and SNEGSKA as CDR2. V is pruned by 4 bases and J by 0 bases, leaving 9 bases of the junction without a gene match.